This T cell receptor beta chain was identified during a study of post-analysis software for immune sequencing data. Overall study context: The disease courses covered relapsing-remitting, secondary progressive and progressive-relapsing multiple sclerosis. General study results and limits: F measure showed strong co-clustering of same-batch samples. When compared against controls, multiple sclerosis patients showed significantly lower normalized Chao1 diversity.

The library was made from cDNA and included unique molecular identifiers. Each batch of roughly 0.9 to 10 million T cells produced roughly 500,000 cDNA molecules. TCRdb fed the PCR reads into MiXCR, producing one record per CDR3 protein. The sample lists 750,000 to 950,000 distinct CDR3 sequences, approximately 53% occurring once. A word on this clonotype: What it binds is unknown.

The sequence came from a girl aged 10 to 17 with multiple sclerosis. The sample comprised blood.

The CDR3 DNA reads as TGTGCCAGCAGCTCTAGTGGTGCAAGCTCCTACAATGAGCAGTTCTTC. Protein product: CASSSSGASSYNEQFF. The genes are TRBV7-2 and TRBJ2-1, with D hard to call. CDR3 length: 16 residues. The germline V and J ends were trimmed by 4 bases and 0 bases, with 13 bases remaining between them. Germline values: CDR1 SGHTA, CDR2 FQGNSA.